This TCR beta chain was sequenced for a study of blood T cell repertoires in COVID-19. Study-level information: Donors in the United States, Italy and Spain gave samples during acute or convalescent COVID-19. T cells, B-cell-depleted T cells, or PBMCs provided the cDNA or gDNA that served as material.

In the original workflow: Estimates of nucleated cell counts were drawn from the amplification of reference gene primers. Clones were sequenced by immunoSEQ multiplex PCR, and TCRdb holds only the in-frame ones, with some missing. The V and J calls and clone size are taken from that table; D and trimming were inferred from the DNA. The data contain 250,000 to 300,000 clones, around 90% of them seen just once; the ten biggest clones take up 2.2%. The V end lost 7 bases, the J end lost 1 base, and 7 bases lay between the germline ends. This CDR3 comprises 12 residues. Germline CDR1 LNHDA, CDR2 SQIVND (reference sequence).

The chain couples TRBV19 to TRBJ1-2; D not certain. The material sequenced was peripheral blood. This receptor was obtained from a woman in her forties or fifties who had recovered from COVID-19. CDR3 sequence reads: CASIEGNYGYTF. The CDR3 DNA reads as TGTGCCAGTATAGAGGGTAACTATGGCTACACCTTC.